This TCR beta chain was recorded in a study of T cells expressing NK-cell markers. Germline V gene lookup returns CDR1 GTSNPN and CDR2 SVGIG (reference sequence). The CDR3 runs 16 residues. TCRdb derives one entry per CDR3 protein from the 5' RACE reads, leaving out DNA. The sample table includes about 260,000 distinct CDR3 sequences. The sequencing input was blood T cells: a sorted CD56 or NKG2C T cell subset, CD4+ or CD8+ T cells, or bulk PBMC T cells (not recorded which). The receptor was derived from a man aged 18 to 30 in good health. This chain connects TRBV30 to TRBJ2-4; TCRdb proposes TRBD2, but this gene call is untestable without DNA. The CDR3 protein is CAWSHSLLGAKNIQYF.